A single sample gave rise to the 6 T cell receptor beta chains below, sequenced in a study of spatial heterogeneity in lung cancer. Regarding time point: sample taken at primary tumor resection. The authors sequenced whole RNA from tumor, nontumor lung or frozen PBMC without sorting. TCRdb reprocessed the 5' RACE reads with MiXCR, giving one entry per CDR3 protein. Found here are 5,500 to 8,000 distinct CDR3 sequences, about 5.4% of them singletons; the top ten hold around 8.6%. The sequenced sample was normal lung tissue next to the tumor, obtained at surgery. These receptors were taken from a female donor with early-stage non-small cell lung cancer.

The gene calls are TRBV24-1 and TRBJ2-1, with TRBD2 identical over 10 bases. CDR3 length equals 16 residues. V shed 3 bases and J 5 bases; nucleotides not matched to a gene: 6. The germline V gene encodes CDR1 KGHDR and CDR2 SFDVKD. CDR3: CATSDPSGRGNNEQFF. DNA of the CDR3: TGTGCCACCAGTGATCCCAGCGGGAGGGGAAACAATGAGCAGTTCTTC.

This clonotype occurred many times. V is TRBV28 and J is TRBJ1-2, with D maybe TRBD1 (5 bases). CDR1 is MDHEN, CDR2 SYDVKM, per germline. Trimming removed 8 bases from V and 2 bases from J, with 9 bases in between. CDR3 size: 12 residues. The CDR3 region is CASGSGNYGYTF. CDR3 DNA sequence: TGTGCCAGCGGCTCAGGGAACTATGGCTACACCTTC.

Many counts were recorded for this clonotype. V gene TRBV24-1 combines with J gene TRBJ2-1, with 9 bases lining up with TRBD1. V lost 9 bases to trimming and J lost 4 bases; unmatched junction nucleotides: 12. The germline V gene encodes CDR1 KGHDR and CDR2 SFDVKD. There are 16 residues in the CDR3. This CDR3 is CATGGQGKFSYNEQFF. For the CDR3, the DNA is TGTGCCACCGGGGGACAGGGAAAGTTCAGTTACAATGAGCAGTTCTTC.

By its share, this clonotype is medium-sized. The chain links TRBV14 to TRBJ2-1; 7 nucleotides line up with TRBD2. V lost 4 bases to trimming and J lost 6 bases; unmatched junction nucleotides: 3. This CDR3 region has 13 residues. Germline loops: CDR1 SGHDN, CDR2 FVKESK. CDR3 coding DNA: TGTGCCAGCAGCCGCGGGAGAATCAATGAGCAGTTCTTC. It is translated as CASSRGRINEQFF.

This clonotype has a count of ten or more. The gene calls are TRBV27 and TRBJ2-7, with D tentatively TRBD1 (6 bases). The CDR3 sequence is 15 residues long. V was clipped by 5 bases and J by 2 bases, with 16 bases between them. Germline V lookup: CDR1 MNHEY, CDR2 SMNVEV (reference sequence). The CDR3 coding sequence is TGTGCCAGCAGTAGGGGTTTGGGGACACCCTACGAGCAGTACTTC. Translated, it gives CASSRGLGTPYEQYF.

This clonotype is medium-sized. The V gene is TRBV27, the J gene TRBJ2-3; no firm D call. V shed 5 bases and J shed 2 bases, with 17 bases lying between them. In germline, CDR1 is MNHEY, CDR2 SMNVEV (reference sequence). The CDR3 runs 16 residues. CDR3 nucleotides: TGTGCCAGCAGTCCCCAGGTTTTCGGTTACACAGATACGCAGTATTTT. Residues: CASSPQVFGYTDTQYF.